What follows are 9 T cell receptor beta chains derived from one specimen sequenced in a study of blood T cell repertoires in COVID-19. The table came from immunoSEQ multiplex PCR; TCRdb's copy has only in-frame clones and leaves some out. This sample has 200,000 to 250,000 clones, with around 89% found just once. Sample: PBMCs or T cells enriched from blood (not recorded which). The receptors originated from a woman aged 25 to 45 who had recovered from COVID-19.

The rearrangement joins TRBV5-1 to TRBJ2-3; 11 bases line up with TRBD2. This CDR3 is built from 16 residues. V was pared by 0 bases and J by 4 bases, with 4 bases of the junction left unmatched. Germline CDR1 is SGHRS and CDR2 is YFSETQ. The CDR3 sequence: CASSLVASGGSDTQYF. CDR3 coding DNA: TGCGCCAGCAGCTTGGTAGCTAGCGGGGGGTCAGATACGCAGTATTTT.

The CDR3: CASSGIREGVPEAFF. The CDR3 region has the DNA TGTGCCAGCAGTGGGATTAGGGAAGGGGTTCCTGAAGCTTTCTTT. The chain carries TRBV2 and TRBJ1-1; D perhaps matches TRBD1 (5 bases). This CDR3 comprises 15 residues. CDR1 and CDR2 (germline): SNHLY, FYNNEI. The germline V and J ends were trimmed by 4 bases and 6 bases, with 18 bases remaining between them.

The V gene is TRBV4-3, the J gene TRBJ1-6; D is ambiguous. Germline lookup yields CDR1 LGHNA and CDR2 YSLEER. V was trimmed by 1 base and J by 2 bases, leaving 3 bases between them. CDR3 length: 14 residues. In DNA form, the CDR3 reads TGCGCCAGCAGCCAAGCAGCCTATAATTCACCCCTCCACTTT. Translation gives CASSQAAYNSPLHF.

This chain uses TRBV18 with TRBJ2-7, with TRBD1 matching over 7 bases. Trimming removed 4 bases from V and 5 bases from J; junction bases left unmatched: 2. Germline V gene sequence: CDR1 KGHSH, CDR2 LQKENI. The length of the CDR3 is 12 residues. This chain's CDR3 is CASSQGANEQYF. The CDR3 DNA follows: TGTGCCAGCTCACAGGGGGCCAACGAGCAGTACTTC.

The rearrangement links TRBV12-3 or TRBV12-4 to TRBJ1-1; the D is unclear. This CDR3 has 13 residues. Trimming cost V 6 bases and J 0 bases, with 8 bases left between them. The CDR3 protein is CASRNRLNTEAFF. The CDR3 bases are TGTGCCAGCAGAAACAGATTGAACACTGAAGCTTTCTTT.

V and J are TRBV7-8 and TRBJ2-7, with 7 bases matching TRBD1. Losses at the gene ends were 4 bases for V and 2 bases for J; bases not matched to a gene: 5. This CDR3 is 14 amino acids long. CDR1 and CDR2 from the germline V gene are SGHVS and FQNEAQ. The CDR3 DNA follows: TGTGCCAGCAGCTCAGAACAGGGGCCCTACGAGCAGTACTTC. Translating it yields CASSSEQGPYEQYF.

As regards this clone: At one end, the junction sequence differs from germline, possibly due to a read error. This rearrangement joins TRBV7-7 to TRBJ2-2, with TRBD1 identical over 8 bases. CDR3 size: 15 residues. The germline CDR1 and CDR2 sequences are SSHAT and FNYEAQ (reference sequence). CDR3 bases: TGTGCTAGCAGCCCTGGACAGGGGAACACCGGGGAGCTGTTTTTT. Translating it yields CASSPGQGNTGELFF.

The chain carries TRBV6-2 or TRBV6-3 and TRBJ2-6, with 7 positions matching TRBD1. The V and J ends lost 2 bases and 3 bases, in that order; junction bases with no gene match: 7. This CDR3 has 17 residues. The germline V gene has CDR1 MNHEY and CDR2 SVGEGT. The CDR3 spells CASSYDPTGVGANVLTF. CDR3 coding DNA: TGTGCCAGCAGTTACGACCCAACAGGGGTTGGGGCCAACGTCCTGACTTTC.

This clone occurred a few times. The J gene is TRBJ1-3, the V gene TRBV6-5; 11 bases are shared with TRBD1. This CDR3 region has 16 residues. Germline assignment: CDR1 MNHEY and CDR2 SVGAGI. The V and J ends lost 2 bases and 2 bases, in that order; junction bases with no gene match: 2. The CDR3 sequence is CASSYGQGAPGNTIYF. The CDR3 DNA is TGTGCCAGCAGTTACGGACAGGGGGCCCCTGGAAACACCATATATTTT.